The clone carrying this T cell receptor (beta chain) was found many times. This specimen belongs to a study of identical twins. Germline CDR1 SGHTA, CDR2 FQGTGA. CDR3 length: 15 amino acids. Trimming removed 5 bases from V and 2 bases from J; junction bases left unmatched: 5. TCRdb reanalysed the 5' RACE reads using MiXCR and keeps one entry per CDR3 protein. The sample has approximately 700,000 distinct CDR3 sequences, around 6% seen once; the top ten hold around 1.7%. This sequence was found in a man in his late teens or twenties in good health. The chain is built from TRBV7-3 and TRBJ2-1, with 8 bases identical to TRBD2. Sequenced material: naive T cells sorted from blood. In DNA, the CDR3 is TGTGCCAGCAGCCCCCGGGAGGGGGCCTACAATGAGCAGTTCTTC. The encoded protein is CASSPREGAYNEQFF.